This TCR beta chain is drawn from a study of T cells in Graves' hyperthyroidism and ophthalmopathy. Ophthalmopathy patients all had a Clinical Activity Score of at least 3, a NOSPECS grade of at least 4 and disease under 3 months old. Together with thyroid ultrasound, orbital computed tomography, serum thyroxine and TRAb, clinical symptoms were used for diagnoses. PBMCs came from less than 11 ml fresh peripheral blood. Amplification of TCR beta CDR3 regions was performed using RNA transcripts as template. The HTBI primer set was used in a first-round RT-PCR of the TCR CDR3. TCRdb reanalysed the multiplex PCR reads using MiXCR and keeps one entry per CDR3 protein. The sample lists fewer than 250,000 distinct CDR3 sequences; more than 20% were seen once. Trimming removed 4 bases at V and 2 bases at J, with 11 bases between. This CDR3 has 14 amino acids. Germline-derived CDR1 and CDR2 are DFQATT and SNEGSKA (reference sequence).

Overall study findings and caveats: Ophthalmopathy prediction by the model preceded onset by a median approximately 5.9 months.

There are many counts of this clonotype. Its antigen remains unidentified. Specimen: blood. This sequence joins TRBV20-1 and TRBJ2-2, with a weak D call TRBD2 (5 bases). This TCR was recovered from a woman aged 40 to 50 with Graves' ophthalmopathy. The CDR3 DNA is TGCAGTGCTATCGTAGCGACCAACACCGGGGAGCTGTTTTTT. Protein sequence: CSAIVATNTGELFF.